The 2 T cell receptor beta chains presented below share a single source sample, sequenced in a study of tumour-infiltrating T cells in Burkitt lymphoma. The protocol was immunoSEQ multiplex PCR, while the TCRdb copy is restricted to in-frame clones and leaves out a portion. The sample lists around 7,400 clones; 73% were seen once. Sequencing was carried out using tumor tissue. These receptors were collected from a human donor with diffuse large B-cell lymphoma.

The chain links TRBV29-1 to TRBJ1-1; TRBD1 aligns across 10 bases. CDR1 SQVTM and CDR2 ANQGSEA come from the germline V gene. The CDR3 has 14 residues. Trimming removed 7 bases from V and 6 bases from J; junction bases left unmatched: 11. CDR3 sequence: CSARTGGGFSEAFF. The DNA for the CDR3 is TGCAGCGCGAGGACAGGGGGTGGATTCTCTGAAGCTTTCTTT.

This clone was picked up one time. The CDR3 region has the DNA TGCAGCGTTGAAGACCCCCTGGGATTCTCCTACAATGAGCAGTTCTTC. Translation gives CSVEDPLGFSYNEQFF. This rearrangement joins TRBV29-1 to TRBJ2-1; D is uncertain. This CDR3 has 16 amino acids. Germline-derived CDR1 and CDR2 are SQVTM and ANQGSEA. V dropped 0 bases and J dropped 0 bases, with 12 bases sitting between them.